The table lists the clone carrying this T cell receptor (beta chain) with a few counts. Its target is unknown. The table came from immunoSEQ multiplex PCR; TCRdb's copy has only in-frame clones and leaves some out. The data contain approximately 150,000 clones, about 89% of them singletons. The sample comes from a study of T cell responses to AZD1222 COVID-19 vaccine. Findings and caveats of the study: Recipients of AZD1222 seropositive at baseline numbered only 5 or 6.

Trimming cost V 9 bases and J 7 bases, with 16 bases left between them. From germline, CDR1 is LNHDA and CDR2 SQIVND (reference sequence). CDR3 length equals 13 residues. The specimen comprised peripheral blood, sampled on day 0 of AZD1222 vaccination. V is TRBV19 and J is TRBJ1-3; D ambiguous. The source of this sequence is an adult in good health. The CDR3 nucleotides are TGTGCCAGCGGCGGCCTACGGAGGAACACCATATATTTT. Translation gives CASGGLRRNTIYF.